This T cell receptor (beta chain) was sequenced for a study of shared clonotypes between healthy human individuals. Study-level points and caveats: Sequencing depth was predicted to influence how clonotypes are shared among donors. Genetic and exposure-history diversity was limited by the small donor number.

Remarks on this clone: What it binds is unknown.

This CDR3 is built from 14 residues. The germline V and J ends were trimmed by 0 bases and 4 bases, with 8 bases remaining between them. Germline CDR1 is SGHDT and CDR2 is YYEEEE. Some clones are missing from TCRdb's copy, which holds only in-frame ones; the method was immunoSEQ multiplex PCR. The sample lists approximately 1,000,000 clones, 78% occurring once. Sequencing input: memory CD4+ T cells from PBMCs. Subset defined: CD45RA-negative fraction. V is TRBV5-6 and J is TRBJ2-1; D is possibly TRBD2 (5 bases). The origin of this receptor is a man aged 18 to 30 in good health. Some clones in this sample may be carry-over from other donors' samples. CDR3 amino acids: CASSLAGIYNEQFF. CDR3 sequence (DNA): TGTGCCAGCAGCTTGGCCGGGATTTACAATGAGCAGTTCTTC.